The subject of this entry is one T cell receptor (beta chain). Its antigen is unidentified. TCRdb's copy holds only in-frame clones and misses some; the assay was immunoSEQ multiplex PCR. The table has tens of thousands of clones, just over 90% seen once. PRAID featured prominent immunodeficiency. These data come from a study of stem cell transplantation in POMP-related autoinflammatory disease. About the study: Before transplant, CD4+ T cells skewed naive and CD8+ proportions were low. The study, taken as a whole, reports: In PRAID patients, the number of distinct TRB V-J gene pairings was restricted.

This CDR3 is built from 15 residues. Germline-derived CDR1 and CDR2 are WSHSY and SAAADI. With 0 bases removed from V and 4 bases from J, the gap between germline ends came to 12 bases. This TCR was sampled from a human patient with POMP-related autoinflammation and immune dysregulation (PRAID). Some T cells may be provided by the graft donor. The sequencing used CD4+ T cells from PBMCs, collected after stem cell transplantation. This chain joins TRBV10-2 and TRBJ1-2; the D gene is possibly TRBD1 (5 bases). CDR3 region: CASSESLRGPYGYTF. DNA of the CDR3: TGCGCCAGCAGTGAGTCGCTCCGGGGACCCTATGGCTACACCTTC.